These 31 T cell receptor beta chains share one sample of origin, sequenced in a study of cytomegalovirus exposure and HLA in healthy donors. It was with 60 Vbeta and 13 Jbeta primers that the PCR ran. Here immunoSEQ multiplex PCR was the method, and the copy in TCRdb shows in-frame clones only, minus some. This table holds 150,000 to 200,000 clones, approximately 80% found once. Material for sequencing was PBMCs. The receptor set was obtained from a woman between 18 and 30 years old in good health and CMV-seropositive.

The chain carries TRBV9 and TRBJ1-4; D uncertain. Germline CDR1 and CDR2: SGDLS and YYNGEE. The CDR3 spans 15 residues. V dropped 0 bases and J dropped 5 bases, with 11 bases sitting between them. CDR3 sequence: CASSVGDFLNEKLFF. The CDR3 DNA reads TGTGCCAGCAGCGTAGGTGACTTTCTGAATGAAAAACTGTTTTTT.

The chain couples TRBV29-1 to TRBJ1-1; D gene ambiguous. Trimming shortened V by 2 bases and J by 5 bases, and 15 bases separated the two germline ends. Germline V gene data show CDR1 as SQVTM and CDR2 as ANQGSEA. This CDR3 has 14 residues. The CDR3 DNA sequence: TGCAGCGTTGAACTGGCCGCCGGGAGAACTGAAGCTTTCTTT. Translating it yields CSVELAAGRTEAFF.

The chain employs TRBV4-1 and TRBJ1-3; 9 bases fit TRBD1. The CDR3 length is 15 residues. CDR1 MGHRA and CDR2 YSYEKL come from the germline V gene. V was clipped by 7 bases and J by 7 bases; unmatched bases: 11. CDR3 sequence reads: CASKVVGDRDNTIYF. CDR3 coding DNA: TGCGCCAGCAAGGTTGTGGGGGACAGGGACAACACCATATATTTT.

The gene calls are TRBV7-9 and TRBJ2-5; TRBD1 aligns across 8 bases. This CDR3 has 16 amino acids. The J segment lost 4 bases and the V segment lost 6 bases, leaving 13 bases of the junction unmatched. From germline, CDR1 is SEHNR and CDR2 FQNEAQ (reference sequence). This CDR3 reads CASSSLGGQELETQYF. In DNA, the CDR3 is TGTGCCAGCAGTTCATTAGGGGGACAGGAGTTAGAGACCCAGTACTTC. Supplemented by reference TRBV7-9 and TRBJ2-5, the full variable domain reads DTGVSQNPRHKITKRGQNVTFRCDPISEHNRLYWYRQTLGQGPEFLTYFQNEAQLEKSRLLSDRFSAERPKGSFSTLEIQRTEQGDSAMYLCASSSLGGQELETQYFGPGTRLLVL.

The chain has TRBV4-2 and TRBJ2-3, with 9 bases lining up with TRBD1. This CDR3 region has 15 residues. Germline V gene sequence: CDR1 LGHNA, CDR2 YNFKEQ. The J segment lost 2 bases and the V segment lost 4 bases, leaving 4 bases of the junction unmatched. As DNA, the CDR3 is TGTGCCAGCAGCCGGACAGGGGCTGACACAGATACGCAGTATTTT. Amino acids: CASSRTGADTDTQYF.

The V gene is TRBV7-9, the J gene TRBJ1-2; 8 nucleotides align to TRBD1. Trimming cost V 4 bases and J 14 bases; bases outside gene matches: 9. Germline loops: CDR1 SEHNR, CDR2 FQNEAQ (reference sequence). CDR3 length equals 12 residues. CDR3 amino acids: CASSSVPGQATF. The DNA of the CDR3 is TGTGCCAGCAGCTCAGTACCGGGACAGGCGACCTTC.

The CDR3 loop is CASSFHPGTDTDTQYF. The CDR3 region has the DNA TGTGCCAGCAGCTTTCATCCGGGGACTGACACAGATACGCAGTATTTT. V gene TRBV7-2 combines with J gene TRBJ2-3; the D gene is possibly TRBD2 (6 bases). Germline CDR1 SGHTA, CDR2 FQGNSA. V gave up 3 bases and J gave up 2 bases, with 15 bases separating them. There are 16 residues in the CDR3.

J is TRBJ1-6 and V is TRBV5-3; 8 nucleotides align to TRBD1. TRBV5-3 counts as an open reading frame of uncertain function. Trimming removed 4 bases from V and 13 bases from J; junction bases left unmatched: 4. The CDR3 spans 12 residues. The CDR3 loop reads CARSPQGGPLHF. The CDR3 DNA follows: TGTGCCAGAAGCCCACAGGGGGGGCCCCTCCACTTT.

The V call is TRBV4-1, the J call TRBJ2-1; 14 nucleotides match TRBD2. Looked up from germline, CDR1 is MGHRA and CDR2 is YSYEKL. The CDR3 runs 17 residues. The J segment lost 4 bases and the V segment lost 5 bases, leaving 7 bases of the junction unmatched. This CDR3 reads CASSSPTSGGGYNEQFF. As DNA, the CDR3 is TGCGCCAGCAGCTCTCCGACTAGCGGGGGGGGTTACAATGAGCAGTTCTTC.

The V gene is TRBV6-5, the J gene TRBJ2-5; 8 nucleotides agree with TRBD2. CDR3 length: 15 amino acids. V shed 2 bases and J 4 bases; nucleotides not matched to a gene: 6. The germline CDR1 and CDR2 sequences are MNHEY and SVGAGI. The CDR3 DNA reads TGTGCCAGCAGTTACATGGGCGGGGGGCGAGAGACCCAGTACTTC. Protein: CASSYMGGGRETQYF.

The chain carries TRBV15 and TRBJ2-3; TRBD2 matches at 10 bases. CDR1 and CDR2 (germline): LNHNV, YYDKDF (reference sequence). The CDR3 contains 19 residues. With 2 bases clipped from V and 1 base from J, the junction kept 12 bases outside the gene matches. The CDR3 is CATSRYVAGGTIGTDTQYF. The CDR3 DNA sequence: TGTGCCACCAGCAGATACGTAGCGGGGGGCACGATCGGCACAGATACGCAGTATTTT.

CDR3 DNA sequence: TGCGCCAGGCGCGGGACTAGCGGGGGGGCACGGGAGACCCAGTACTTC. This sequence encodes CARRGTSGGARETQYF. The rearrangement joins TRBV23-1 to TRBJ2-5; 16 nucleotides align to TRBD2. TRBV23-1 is identified as an open reading frame with a role that is uncertain. The J segment lost 5 bases and the V segment lost 9 bases, leaving 9 bases of the junction unmatched. CDR3 length: 16 residues.

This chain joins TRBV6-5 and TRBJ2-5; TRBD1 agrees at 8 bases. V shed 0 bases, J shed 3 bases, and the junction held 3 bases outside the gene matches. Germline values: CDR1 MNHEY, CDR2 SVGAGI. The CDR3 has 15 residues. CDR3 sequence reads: CASSYSGQGKETQYF. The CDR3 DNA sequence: TGTGCCAGCAGTTACTCAGGACAGGGTAAAGAGACCCAGTACTTC.

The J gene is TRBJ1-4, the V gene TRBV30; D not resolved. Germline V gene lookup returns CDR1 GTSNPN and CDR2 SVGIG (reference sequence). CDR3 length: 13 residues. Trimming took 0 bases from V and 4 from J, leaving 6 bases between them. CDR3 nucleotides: TGTGCCTGGAGTGTACGGTTTAATGAAAAACTGTTTTTT. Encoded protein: CAWSVRFNEKLFF.

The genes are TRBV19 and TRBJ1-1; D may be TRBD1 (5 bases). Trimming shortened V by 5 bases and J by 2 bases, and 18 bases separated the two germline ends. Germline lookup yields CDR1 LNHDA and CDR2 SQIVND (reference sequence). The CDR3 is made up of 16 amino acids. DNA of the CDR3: TGTGCCAGTAGTCAGGGTAGGGTGGGGCTAAACACTGAAGCTTTCTTT. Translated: CASSQGRVGLNTEAFF.

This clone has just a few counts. CDR3 in amino acids: CASSLGLAANTDTQYF. CDR3 DNA sequence: TGTGCCAGCAGCTTGGGTCTAGCGGCCAACACAGATACGCAGTATTTT. The chain combines TRBV5-4 with TRBJ2-3, with TRBD2 matching 7 bases. CDR1 is SGHNT and CDR2 is YYREEE in the germline V gene (reference sequence). This CDR3 is 16 amino acids long. V lost 0 bases, J lost 2 bases, and 6 bases stayed unmatched.

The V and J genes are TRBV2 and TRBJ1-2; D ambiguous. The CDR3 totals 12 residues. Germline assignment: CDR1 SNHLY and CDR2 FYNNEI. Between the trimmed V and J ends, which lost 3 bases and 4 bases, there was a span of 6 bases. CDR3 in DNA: TGTGCCAGCAGTGAGACACCCTATGGCTACACCTTC. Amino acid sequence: CASSETPYGYTF.

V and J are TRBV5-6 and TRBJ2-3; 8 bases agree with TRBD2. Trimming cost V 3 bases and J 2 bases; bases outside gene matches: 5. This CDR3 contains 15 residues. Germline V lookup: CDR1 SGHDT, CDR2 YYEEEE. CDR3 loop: CASSSLLADTDTQYF. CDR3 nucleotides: TGTGCCAGCAGCTCCCTACTAGCGGACACAGATACGCAGTATTTT.

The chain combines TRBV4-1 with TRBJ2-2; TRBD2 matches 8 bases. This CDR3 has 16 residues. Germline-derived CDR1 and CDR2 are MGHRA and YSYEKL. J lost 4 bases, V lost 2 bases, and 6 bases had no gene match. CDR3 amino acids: CASSQYGGGFTGELFF. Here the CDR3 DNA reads TGCGCCAGCAGCCAATACGGGGGGGGGTTCACCGGGGAGCTGTTTTTT.

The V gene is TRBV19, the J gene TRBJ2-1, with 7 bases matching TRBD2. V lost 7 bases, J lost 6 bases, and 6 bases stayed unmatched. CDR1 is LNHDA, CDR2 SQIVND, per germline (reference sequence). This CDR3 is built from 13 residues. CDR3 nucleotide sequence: TGTGCCAGTACGGGGACTATCCGCAATGAGCAGTTCTTC. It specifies CASTGTIRNEQFF.

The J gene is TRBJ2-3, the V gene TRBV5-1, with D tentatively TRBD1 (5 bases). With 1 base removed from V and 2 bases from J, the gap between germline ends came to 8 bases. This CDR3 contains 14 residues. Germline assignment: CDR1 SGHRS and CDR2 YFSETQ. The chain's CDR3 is CASSLTGNTDTQYF. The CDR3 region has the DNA TGCGCCAGCAGCTTGACAGGCAACACAGATACGCAGTATTTT.

CDR3: CASSLSVGGFNSPLHF. The CDR3 region has the DNA TGTGCCAGCAGTTTATCAGTGGGGGGGTTTAATTCACCCCTCCACTTT. The V call is TRBV27, the J call TRBJ1-6; D is perhaps TRBD1 (5 bases). CDR1 is MNHEY and CDR2 is SMNVEV in the germline V gene (reference sequence). The CDR3 sequence is 16 residues long. Between the trimmed V and J ends, which lost 0 bases and 6 bases, there was a span of 12 bases.

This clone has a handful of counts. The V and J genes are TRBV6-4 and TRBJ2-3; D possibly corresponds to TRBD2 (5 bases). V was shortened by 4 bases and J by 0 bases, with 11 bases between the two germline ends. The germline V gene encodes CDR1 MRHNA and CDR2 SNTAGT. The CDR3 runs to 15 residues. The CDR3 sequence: CASSGEAASTDTQYF. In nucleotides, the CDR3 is TGTGCCAGCAGTGGGGAAGCGGCTAGCACAGATACGCAGTATTTT.

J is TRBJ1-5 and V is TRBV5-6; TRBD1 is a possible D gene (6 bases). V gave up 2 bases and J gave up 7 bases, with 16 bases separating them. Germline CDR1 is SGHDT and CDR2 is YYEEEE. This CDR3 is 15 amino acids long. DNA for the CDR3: TGTGCCAGCAGCTTTGGACCCCAGGGGTCGCAGCCCCAGCATTTT. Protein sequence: CASSFGPQGSQPQHF. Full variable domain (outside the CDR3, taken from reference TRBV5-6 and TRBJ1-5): DAGVTQSPTHLIKTRGQQVTLRCSPKSGHDTVSWYQQALGQGPQFIFQYYEEEERQRGNFPDRFSGHQFPNYSSELNVNALLLGDSALYLCASSFGPQGSQPQHFGDGTRLSIL.

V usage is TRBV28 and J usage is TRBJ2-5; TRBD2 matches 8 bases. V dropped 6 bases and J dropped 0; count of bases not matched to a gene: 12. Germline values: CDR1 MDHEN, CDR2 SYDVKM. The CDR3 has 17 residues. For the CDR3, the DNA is TGTGCCAGCAGCCCGACAAGCGGGGGCCAGTACCAAGAGACCCAGTACTTC. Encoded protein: CASSPTSGGQYQETQYF.

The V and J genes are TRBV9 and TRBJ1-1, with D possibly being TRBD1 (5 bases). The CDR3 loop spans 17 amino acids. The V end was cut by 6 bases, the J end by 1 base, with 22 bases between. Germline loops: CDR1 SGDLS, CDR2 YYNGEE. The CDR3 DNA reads TGTGCCAGCATGCCGGGGGGAGACATCGTGGGGAACACTGAAGCTTTCTTT. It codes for CASMPGGDIVGNTEAFF.

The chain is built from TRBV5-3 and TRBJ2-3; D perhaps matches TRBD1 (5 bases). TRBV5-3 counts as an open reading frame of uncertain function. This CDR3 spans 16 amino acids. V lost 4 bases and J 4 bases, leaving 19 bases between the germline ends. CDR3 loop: CARSSSLPQGADTQYF. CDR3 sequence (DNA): TGTGCCAGAAGCAGCAGCCTTCCCCAAGGGGCAGATACGCAGTATTTT.

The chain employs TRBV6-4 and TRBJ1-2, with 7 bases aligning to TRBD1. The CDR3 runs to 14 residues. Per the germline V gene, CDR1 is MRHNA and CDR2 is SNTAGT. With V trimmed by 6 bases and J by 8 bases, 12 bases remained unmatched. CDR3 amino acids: CASRIDRDSGGYTF. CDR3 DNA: TGTGCCAGCAGGATCGACAGGGACAGCGGAGGCTACACCTTC.

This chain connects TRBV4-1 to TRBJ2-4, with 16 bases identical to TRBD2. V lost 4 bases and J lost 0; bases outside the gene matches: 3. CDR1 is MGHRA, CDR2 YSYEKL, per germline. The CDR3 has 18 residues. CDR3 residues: CASSPGLAGGLAKNIQYF. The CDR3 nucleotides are TGCGCCAGCAGCCCGGGACTAGCGGGGGGGCTAGCCAAAAACATTCAGTACTTC.

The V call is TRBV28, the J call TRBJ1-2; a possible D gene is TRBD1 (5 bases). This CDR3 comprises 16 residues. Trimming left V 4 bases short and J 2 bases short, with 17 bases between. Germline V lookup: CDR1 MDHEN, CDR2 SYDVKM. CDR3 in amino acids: CASSWGVGGRNYGYTF. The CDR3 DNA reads TGTGCCAGCAGTTGGGGTGTGGGGGGTAGGAACTATGGCTACACCTTC.

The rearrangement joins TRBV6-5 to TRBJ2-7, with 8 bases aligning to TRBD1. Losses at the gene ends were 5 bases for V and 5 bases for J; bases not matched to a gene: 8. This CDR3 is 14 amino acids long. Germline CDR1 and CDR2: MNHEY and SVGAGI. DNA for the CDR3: TGTGCCAGCAGTCGGAGCAGGGGGCCCCACGAGCAGTACTTC. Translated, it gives CASSRSRGPHEQYF.